Shown below are 23 T cell receptor beta chains from a single sample sequenced in a study of blood T cell repertoires in COVID-19 (dated by TCRdb to between 2020 and 2021). Library preparation was by the immunoSEQ multiplex PCR assay. This immuneACCESS table, as held by TCRdb, lists in-frame sequences with V and J called but not all clones. Of the missing ones, under half trace to an unresolved V gene in checked studies; the others have no known cause. In all, the sample holds fewer than 300,000 clones, and 80% to 95% of those were seen once. Of the sample, 2% to 2.5% is held by the ten largest clones. The sequenced material came from peripheral blood. The receptors come from a woman aged 25 to 39 with COVID-19, enrolled during active disease.

V and J are TRBV20-1 and TRBJ1-5; the D gene is possibly TRBD1 (6 bases). The CDR3 consists of 13 residues. Trimming removed 3 bases from V and 3 bases from J, with 9 bases in between. Per the germline V gene, CDR1 is DFQATT and CDR2 is SNEGSKA (reference sequence). The CDR3 DNA follows: TGCAGTGCTAGTTTGGGGGCCAATCAGCCCCAGCATTTT. Amino acids: CSASLGANQPQHF.

V and J are TRBV7-9 and TRBJ1-1; no definite D call. V lost 2 bases to trimming and J lost 3 bases, with 4 bases between them. Germline V lookup: CDR1 SEHNR, CDR2 FQNEAQ (reference sequence). The CDR3 totals 12 residues. The CDR3 sequence is CASSLPYTEAFF. The CDR3 DNA reads as TGTGCCAGCAGCTTACCTTACACTGAAGCTTTCTTT.

In this sample, this clone turned up a few times. CDR3 protein: CASRRGTNTGELFF. Here the CDR3 DNA reads TGCGCCAGCCGACGGGGAACGAACACCGGGGAGCTGTTTTTT. This chain connects TRBV5-1 to TRBJ2-2, with D possibly being TRBD2 (5 bases). V was cut by 7 bases and J by 0 bases, with 10 bases left in between. The CDR3 is made up of 14 amino acids. The V gene's germline CDR1 is SGHRS and CDR2 YFSETQ.

The genes are TRBV6-5 and TRBJ1-5, with 12 positions matching TRBD1. V was clipped by 7 bases and J by 6 bases; unmatched bases: 7. Germline CDR1 and CDR2: MNHEY and SVGAGI. The CDR3 loop spans 15 amino acids. The CDR3 region is CASTPGTGGFQPQHF. The CDR3 DNA is TGTGCCAGCACTCCCGGGACAGGGGGCTTTCAGCCCCAGCATTTT.

The V gene is TRBV6-6, the J gene TRBJ1-3, with no clear D. The germline V gene encodes CDR1 MNHNY and CDR2 SVGAGI (reference sequence). The CDR3 covers 16 residues. Trimming left V 0 bases short and J 1 base short, with 10 bases between. The CDR3 loop is CASSYSLGMSGNTIYF. CDR3 nucleotide sequence: TGTGCCAGCAGTTACTCACTAGGGATGTCTGGAAACACCATATATTTT.

The genes are TRBV21-1 and TRBJ2-2; TRBD2, the table's D call, lacks a check against the DNA. TRBV21-1 constitutes a pseudogene. This CDR3 contains 16 residues. Here the CDR3 DNA reads TGTGCCAGCAGCAAGGAGGTAGCGGAGAACACCGGGGAGCTGTTTTTT. Encoded protein: CASSKEVAENTGELFF.

This clone was observed a single time. The chain is built from TRBV6-5 and TRBJ2-7, with a tentative D call TRBD1 (7 bases). Per germline, CDR1 MNHEY and CDR2 SVGAGI. This CDR3 region has 15 residues. Trimming cost V 6 bases and J 3 bases, with 18 bases left between them. The CDR3 DNA reads as TGTGCCAGCAGCCGCGGAGGGACAGTTCTCTACGAGCAGTACTTC. Amino acid sequence: CASSRGGTVLYEQYF.

A few counts support this clone. The rearrangement links TRBV6-5 to TRBJ2-7, with 11 bases lining up with TRBD2. V shed 7 bases and J 6 bases; nucleotides not matched to a gene: 11. CDR1 is MNHEY and CDR2 is SVGAGI in the germline V gene. The CDR3 has 15 amino acids. CDR3 protein: CASMRAGTSGGEQYF. CDR3 nucleotide sequence: TGTGCCAGCATGAGGGCCGGGACTAGCGGTGGCGAGCAGTACTTC.

This clone was recorded only once. The chain joins TRBV5-8 to TRBJ2-7; 9 bases fit TRBD1. J lost 0 bases, V lost 4 bases, and 5 bases had no gene match. CDR3 length: 15 amino acids. Germline CDR1 and CDR2: SGHTS and YDEGEE. CDR3 protein: CASSRGQGDSYEQYF. CDR3 DNA sequence: TGTGCCAGCAGCCGGGGACAGGGCGACTCCTACGAGCAGTACTTC.

The V call is TRBV7-9, the J call TRBJ1-1; 8 bases align to TRBD1. Germline CDR1 and CDR2: SEHNR and FQNEAQ (reference sequence). The ends lost 5 bases at V and 7 bases at J; junction bases unmatched: 9. The CDR3 is 14 residues long. CDR3 nucleotides: TGTGCCAGCAGCCCAGGGGGCGGGGTGGGTGAAGCTTTCTTT. This gives the protein CASSPGGGVGEAFF. Supplemented by reference TRBV7-9 and TRBJ1-1, the full variable domain reads DTGVSQNPRHKITKRGQNVTFRCDPISEHNRLYWYRQTLGQGPEFLTYFQNEAQLEKSRLLSDRFSAERPKGSFSTLEIQRTEQGDSAMYLCASSPGGGVGEAFFGQGTRLTVV.

The chain links TRBV11-3 to TRBJ1-4; D unresolved. Looked up from germline, CDR1 is SGHNT and CDR2 is YENEEA. The CDR3 runs to 15 residues. The V gene lost 4 bases and the J gene lost 3 bases, with 12 bases spanning the gap. As DNA, the CDR3 is TGTGCCAGCAGCTATGGCGGCGGGGCTAATGAAAAACTGTTTTTT. Its protein is CASSYGGGANEKLFF. The variable domain in full, completed from reference TRBV11-3 and TRBJ1-4, reads EAGVVQSPRYKIIEKKQPVAFWCNPISGHNTLYWYLQNLGQGPELLIRYENEEAVDDSQLPKDRFSAERLKGVDSTLKIQPAELGDSAVYLCASSYGGGANEKLFFGSGTQLSVL.

J is TRBJ1-6 and V is TRBV19; the match to TRBD1 covers 8 bases. The CDR3 extends over 13 amino acids. The V gene's germline CDR1 is LNHDA and CDR2 SQIVND (reference sequence). The trim removed 9 bases at V and 6 bases at J, leaving 4 bases unmatched. The CDR3, as DNA: TGTGCCAGCAAAGACAGGGGTAATTCACCCCTCCACTTT. It codes for CASKDRGNSPLHF.

The chain joins TRBV3-1 (or the pseudogene TRBV3-2) to TRBJ1-2; TRBD1 agrees at 8 bases. V shed 7 bases and J 8 bases; nucleotides not matched to a gene: 9. This CDR3 comprises 13 residues. Germline V gene data show CDR1 as LGHDT and CDR2 as YNNKEL (reference sequence). The CDR3 loop reads CASNNQGAEGYTF. The CDR3, as DNA: TGTGCCAGCAACAATCAGGGGGCGGAAGGCTACACCTTC.

The rearrangement links TRBV10-1 to TRBJ1-1, with 7 bases matching TRBD1. Looked up from germline, CDR1 is WNHNN and CDR2 is SYGVQD (reference sequence). V lost 7 bases and J lost 0; bases outside the gene matches: 5. The CDR3 is 14 residues long. This CDR3 is CASNWDRLNTEAFF. CDR3 bases: TGCGCCAGCAATTGGGACAGACTGAACACTGAAGCTTTCTTT.

The gene calls are TRBV11-2 and TRBJ1-3, with 7 positions matching TRBD1. Per germline, CDR1 SGHAT and CDR2 FQNNGV. V was clipped by 4 bases and J by 12 bases; unmatched bases: 9. The CDR3 has 13 amino acids. The DNA for the CDR3 is TGTGCCAGCAGCTACCAGACAGGGCTCGGCATATATTTT. Residues: CASSYQTGLGIYF.

The J gene is TRBJ1-5, the V gene TRBV19; TRBD1 might be the D (6 bases). V gave up 2 bases and J gave up 0 bases, with 8 bases separating them. In germline, CDR1 is LNHDA, CDR2 SQIVND (reference sequence). This CDR3 has 15 residues. The CDR3 DNA is TGTGCCAGTAGTATACAGGGGAGTAGCAATCAGCCCCAGCATTTT. Translation: CASSIQGSSNQPQHF.

The chain links TRBV2 to TRBJ2-7, with D possibly being TRBD2 (5 bases). Germline CDR1 reads SNHLY; CDR2 reads FYNNEI. The germline V and J ends were trimmed by 5 bases and 3 bases, with 11 bases remaining between them. The CDR3 has 13 amino acids. CDR3 bases: TGTGCCAGCAGTAGCGGCCCAGGCTACGAGCAGTACTTC. It translates to CASSSGPGYEQYF.

The J gene is TRBJ2-2, the V gene TRBV4-2; tentatively, D is TRBD2 (6 bases). From germline, CDR1 is LGHNA and CDR2 YNFKEQ. This CDR3 spans 18 amino acids. V was shortened by 4 bases and J by 2 bases, with 20 bases between the two germline ends. The CDR3 DNA follows: TGTGCCAGCAGCCTCCTGGGGGGTGGGGCGGGAAACACCGGGGAGCTGTTTTTT. Amino acid sequence: CASSLLGGGAGNTGELFF.

The chain carries TRBV11-2 and TRBJ2-1; TRBD2 matches at 15 bases. The CDR3 covers 17 residues. The germline V gene encodes CDR1 SGHAT and CDR2 FQNNGV. After removal of 5 bases from V and 9 bases from J, the junction contained 11 bases not matched to a gene. The chain's CDR3 is CASSGKRTSGRAGEQFF. DNA for the CDR3: TGTGCCAGCAGCGGAAAACGGACTAGCGGGAGGGCGGGTGAGCAGTTCTTC.

The rearrangement links TRBV10-3 to TRBJ1-2; TRBD1 matches 9 bases. J was trimmed by 0 bases and V by 6 bases; bases with no gene match: 2. The germline V gene encodes CDR1 ENHRY and CDR2 SYGVKD. This CDR3 has 14 residues. The CDR3 loop is CAIRGDRANYGYTF. CDR3 bases: TGTGCCATCAGGGGGGACAGGGCTAACTATGGCTACACCTTC.

The chain employs TRBV7-2 and TRBJ1-1; D may be TRBD1 (6 bases). Per the germline V gene, CDR1 is SGHTA and CDR2 is FQGNSA. CDR3 length: 14 residues. V lost 3 bases, J lost 1 base, and 9 bases lay in between. CDR3 loop: CASSFGQKNTEAFF. In nucleotides, the CDR3 is TGTGCCAGCAGCTTTGGACAGAAGAACACTGAAGCTTTCTTT.

This rearrangement joins TRBV19 to TRBJ1-5, with 7 nucleotides matching TRBD1. Germline V gives CDR1 LNHDA, CDR2 SQIVND (reference sequence). Trimming at V came to 10 bases and at J to 1 base, leaving 13 bases not matched to a gene. This CDR3 region has 16 residues. CDR3 residues: CATQLRGVESNQPQHF. The CDR3 DNA reads TGTGCCACTCAACTCAGGGGGGTCGAGAGCAATCAGCCCCAGCATTTT.

The chain carries TRBV12-5 and TRBJ1-5, with TRBD1 identical over 8 bases. Losses at the gene ends were 5 bases for V and 5 bases for J; bases not matched to a gene: 17. Germline lookup yields CDR1 LGHNT and CDR2 FRNRAP. This CDR3 spans 18 amino acids. The CDR3 reads CASGRGQGRAGGDQPQHF. The CDR3 DNA reads as TGTGCTAGTGGTAGAGGACAGGGTAGGGCCGGAGGGGATCAGCCCCAGCATTTT.